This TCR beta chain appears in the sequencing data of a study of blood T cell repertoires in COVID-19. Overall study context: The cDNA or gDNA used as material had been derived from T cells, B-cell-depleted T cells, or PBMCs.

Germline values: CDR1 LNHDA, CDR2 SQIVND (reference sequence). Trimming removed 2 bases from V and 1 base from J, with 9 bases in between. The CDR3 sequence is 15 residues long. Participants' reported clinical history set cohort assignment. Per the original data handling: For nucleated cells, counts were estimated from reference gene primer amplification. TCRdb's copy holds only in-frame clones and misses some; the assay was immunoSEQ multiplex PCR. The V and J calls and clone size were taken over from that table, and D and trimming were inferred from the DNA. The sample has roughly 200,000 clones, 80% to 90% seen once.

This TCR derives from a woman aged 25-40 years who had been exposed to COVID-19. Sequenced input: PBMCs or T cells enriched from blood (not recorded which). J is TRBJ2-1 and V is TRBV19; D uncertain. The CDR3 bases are TGTGCCAGTAGTATACAGGTAGGATCCTACAATGAGCAGTTCTTC. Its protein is CASSIQVGSYNEQFF.